This TCR beta chain was identified during a study of OX40 agonist ivuxolimab in advanced cancers. Study outcomes and limitations: CD4+ and CD8+ blood T cells expanded clonally by week 6 at 0.1 to 3.0 mg/kg. The antigen specificity of the peripheral T cells (those that were expanded) was not determined.

The V segment lost 6 bases and the J segment 1 base; nucleotides outside the gene matches: 7. The CDR3 spans 15 residues. From germline, CDR1 is SQVTM and CDR2 ANQGSEA. Method: immunoSEQ multiplex PCR; TCRdb's copy keeps in-frame clones and lacks some. Among more than 60,000 clones listed, more than 65% were seen once. Exclusion of a patient followed from autoimmune disease history or systemic immunosuppression. Remarks on this clone: What it binds is not known.

The chain joins TRBV29-1 to TRBJ2-3; 10 bases are shared with TRBD2. This specimen was CD4+ or CD8+ T cells sorted from blood, taken in a trial of the OX40 agonist ivuxolimab. This receptor was obtained from an adult with an advanced solid tumor such as melanoma, head and neck, liver or kidney cancer. CDR3 region: CSVAPTSGGTDTQYF. The CDR3 nucleotides are TGCAGCGTCGCCCCTACTAGCGGGGGCACAGATACGCAGTATTTT.